Below, one T cell receptor (beta chain) is given with its context. No antigen is known for it. The germline V gene encodes CDR1 SEHNR and CDR2 FQNEAQ (reference sequence). V shed 1 base, J shed 5 bases, and the junction held 7 bases outside the gene matches. This CDR3 has 15 residues. The data stem from a study of graft-versus-host responses after intestinal transplantation. Study information: Grafts that recipients had were multivisceral, liver-intestinal, or isolated intestinal transplants. Every one of the recipients received anti-thymocyte globulin induction and afterwards took tacrolimus and steroids for roughly three years. Study outcomes and limitations: Levels of circulating GvH clones at their peak were associated with early post-transplant HvG declines. Ileal or blood samples showed some GvH clones first, and such clones were also found in recipient marrow.

Libraries were prepared by immunoSEQ multiplex PCR; TCRdb keeps only in-frame clonotypes and omits some of them. Found here are tens of thousands of clones, about 93% of them singletons; the top ten hold about 5.5%. This clonotype was sampled from a human patient who received an intestinal transplant, so some T cells may come from the graft donor. This chain joins TRBV7-9 and TRBJ2-5; TRBD2 aligns across 7 bases. Sequencing used PBMCs, obtained more than 750 days after a first intestinal transplant, on the day of a second. The CDR3 is CASSLGGGAGETQYF. CDR3 sequence (DNA): TGTGCCAGCAGCTTAGGGGGAGGGGCCGGGGAGACCCAGTACTTC.